This is a list of T cell receptor beta chains from one sample in a study of cytomegalovirus exposure and HLA in healthy donors. Repertoires were generated with immunoSEQ multiplex PCR, while TCRdb's copy carries only in-frame clones and drops some. Here the sample spans 90,000 to 150,000 clones, 81% being singletons. Sequenced sample: PBMCs. The receptors derive from a woman in her forties in good health and CMV-seronegative. Each CDR3 is given with its conserved first and last residue. D genes are given only for firm matches. A clone size is listed for some rows: how often the clone was seen (once, few, many), or a class if it is expanded.

V gene	D gene	J gene	clone size	CDR3 DNA	CDR3 protein
TRBV5-1	TRBD1	TRBJ1-6	once	TGCGCCAGCAGAACCGGGACAGGGAACTCACCCCTCCACTTT	CASRTGTGNSPLHF
TRBV7-8	TRBD2	TRBJ2-5	NA	TGTGCCAGCAGCCCCGGACTAGCGGGGGGGCTGGGGCGGGAGACCCAGTACTTC	CASSPGLAGGLGRETQYF
TRBV28	TRBD1	TRBJ1-5	NA	TGTGCCAGCGCGGACAGGGGGCGGCCCCAGCATTTT	CASADRGRPQHF
TRBV2	TRBD2	TRBJ2-1	few	TGTGCCAGCGGGGGACTAGCGGCAAATAATGAGCAGTTCTTC	CASGGLAANNEQFF
TRBV10-2	TRBD2	TRBJ2-1	once	TGCGCCAGCAATTCTTTTAGGACTAGCGGGAGTGAGCAGTTCTTC	CASNSFRTSGSEQFF
TRBV14	TRBD1	TRBJ2-1	once	TGTGCCAGCAGCCTCGGACAGGGCCGGTACAATGAGCAGTTCTTC	CASSLGQGRYNEQFF
TRBV6-6	TRBD2	TRBJ2-1	NA	TGTGCCAGCAGTTTCGGACTAGCGGGAGCAAGGAATGAGCAGTTCTTC	CASSFGLAGARNEQFF
TRBV15	TRBD2	TRBJ2-3	NA	TGTGCCACCAGCGACGGGACTAGCGGGACAGATACGCAGTATTTT	CATSDGTSGTDTQYF
TRBV11-2	NA	TRBJ2-7	few	TGTGCCAGCAGTTCTGGGCTTCCGGGGGCCTACGAGCAGTACTTC	CASSSGLPGAYEQYF
TRBV6-1	NA	TRBJ1-1	NA	TGTGCCAGCAGGGGGTTCAGGGCAGGCACTGAAGCTTTCTTT	CASRGFRAGTEAFF